Sequencing of this T cell receptor beta chain was carried out in a study of blood T cell repertoires in COVID-19 (dated by TCRdb to about 2020). Background on the whole study: Samples covering the acute and convalescent phases of COVID-19 were provided by collaborators in the United States, Italy and Spain. The prospective study material was composed of cDNA or gDNA derived from T cells, B-cell-depleted T cells, or PBMCs. Subjects who had been exposed to COVID-19, were actively infected with it, or had recovered from it provided the deeply sampled blood TCRbeta repertoires that made up the dataset. The repertoires were released in a freely available public database meant as a resource for research on the immune response to SARS-CoV-2. Samples came from the ongoing ImmuneRACE study (first 160 participants) plus 1,254 subjects from 6 global collaborators. Nearly every sample came with metadata listing a de-identified subject ID, COVID-19 status, age in years and sex. HLA class I and class II types, where available, came from metadata supplied by the sample provider rather than from assay-based typing.

Of note for this clone: The specificity of this receptor is unknown. No per-base quality is available; no much larger clone lies one base away.

What the authors observed across the whole study: How much clinical and demographic metadata was included differed by source and by participant, and the metadata was provided uncurated.

Germline trimming amounts to 3 bases on V and 3 bases on J, with 5 as the count of junction bases outside the gene matches. The CDR3 runs 14 residues from the cysteine to the phenylalanine. The DNA shown is the 42-base CDR3, in frame from base 1. In the germline V gene, CDR1 corresponds to ENHRY and CDR2 to SYGVKD. TCRbeta CDR3 regions were amplified from genomic DNA by means of the immunoSEQ Assay, a bias-controlled multiplex PCR. For the original study's pipeline: Within the assay, amplification of reference gene primers was used to estimate how many nucleated cells each sample contained. To quantify the absolute abundance of each unique TCRbeta CDR3 rearrangement, sequence reads were collapsed and filtered. For each sample, productive Simpson clonality was calculated by taking the square root of Simpson's diversity index across productive rearrangements. The clones in this table, taken by TCRdb from immuneACCESS, are in-frame only. Not every clone is retained; where verified, under half of the shortfall comes from an unresolved V gene, and the cause of the rest is unknown. V, J and clone size derive from that table, while D and trimming were established from the DNA sequence. The sample contains over 100,000 clones, approximately 74% of them found a single time. Of the sample, approximately 1.9% falls within the top ten clones.

Collaborating institutions collected whole blood in K2EDTA tubes following their own protocols. For TCRbeta analysis, collaborators shipped samples in one of three forms: frozen whole blood, isolated PBMCs, or DNA extracted from either of those sample types. The chain links TRBV10-3 with TRBJ2-7; 7 bases in between match TRBD2. Material: peripheral blood. The receptor was isolated from a woman between 65 and 79 years old with acute or convalescent COVID-19. Here is the DNA: TGTGCCATCAGTGACAGGGAGGGGATCTACGAGCAGTACTTC. Its protein product is CAISDREGIYEQYF.